These 8 T cell receptor beta chains originate from one sample sequenced in a study of T cells in Graves' hyperthyroidism and ophthalmopathy (dated by TCRdb to the late 2010s). To prepare the library, multiplex PCR was applied. Instrument on record: Illumina HiSeq 2000. Amplification of TCR beta CDR3 regions was carried out from RNA transcripts. For the first round of RT-PCR on the TCR CDR3, the HTBI primer set was used together with the Qiagen OneStep RT-PCR kit. Clones were called with MiXCR by TCRdb after fastp trimmed the public reads at Q25, and only in-frame beta chains were retained. Every CDR3 protein is listed once, alongside the most common genes and DNA of its rows. The table for this sample lists approximately 720,000 distinct CDR3 sequences; roughly a sixth of them were counted only once. Roughly 17% of the sample goes to the ten largest clones. Sequencing used blood. These receptors originate from a woman aged 45-60 years with Graves' hyperthyroidism that later progressed to Graves' ophthalmopathy.

This clonotype was seen many times. The V gene is TRBV10-1, the J gene TRBJ2-7; tentatively, D is TRBD1 (6 bases). The CDR3 is 14 residues long. Between the trimmed V and J ends, which lost 2 bases and 3 bases, there was a span of 11 bases. From germline, CDR1 is WNHNN and CDR2 SYGVQD (reference sequence). The CDR3 region is CASSEGNRDYEQYF. The CDR3 DNA follows: TGCGCCAGCAGTGAGGGTAACAGGGACTACGAGCAGTACTTC.

This clonotype was seen a handful of times. The chain combines TRBV12-3 or TRBV12-4 with TRBJ2-1; 7 positions match TRBD2. There are 16 residues in the CDR3. V gave up 6 bases and J gave up 0 bases; unmatched junction bases: 8. The CDR3 loop is CASSPLAKGSYNEQFF. The DNA of the CDR3 is TGTGCCAGCAGCCCACTAGCGAAAGGCTCCTACAATGAGCAGTTCTTC.

This clonotype appeared many times. J is TRBJ2-1 and V is TRBV12-3 or TRBV12-4, with a weak D call TRBD1 (6 bases). Between the trimmed V and J ends, which lost 1 base and 2 bases, there was a span of 6 bases. This CDR3 spans 14 amino acids. CDR3 amino acids: CASSLGGPYNEQFF. CDR3 nucleotide sequence: TGTGCCAGCAGTTTAGGGGGGCCCTACAATGAGCAGTTCTTC.

Here the CDR3 DNA reads TGTGCCAGCAGCCCGGTGGACAGGGCTTCCTACAATGAGCAGTTCTTC. This gives the protein CASSPVDRASYNEQFF. This chain uses TRBV5-6 with TRBJ2-1; TRBD1 matches 8 bases. Germline V CDR1 and CDR2: SGHDT, YYEEEE. V lost 4 bases, J lost 1 base, and 7 bases stayed unmatched. There are 16 residues in the CDR3.

This clonotype was observed a handful of times. This rearrangement joins TRBV4-1 to TRBJ2-7; 9 positions agree with TRBD2. This CDR3 comprises 15 residues. The trim removed 0 bases at V and 4 bases at J, leaving 4 bases unmatched. CDR1 MGHRA and CDR2 YSYEKL come from the germline V gene. The CDR3 loop is CASSQENSGGYEQYF. The CDR3 DNA reads TGCGCCAGCAGCCAAGAGAATAGCGGGGGTTACGAGCAGTACTTC.

CDR3 bases: TGCAGTGCTTTCAGGGGCACTGAAGCTTTCTTT. Protein: CSAFRGTEAFF. The chain joins TRBV20-1 to TRBJ1-1; D might be TRBD1 (6 bases). The length of the CDR3 is 11 residues. CDR1 and CDR2 from the germline V gene are DFQATT and SNEGSKA (reference sequence). Between the trimmed V and J ends, which lost 5 bases and 4 bases, there was a span of 8 bases.

This clonotype has only a few counts. The V call is TRBV14, the J call TRBJ2-7, with D possibly being TRBD1 or TRBD2 (5 bases each). Germline loops: CDR1 SGHDN, CDR2 FVKESK. V shed 4 bases and J shed 0 bases, with 13 bases lying between them. The CDR3 consists of 15 residues. CDR3 in amino acids: CASSPGTMSSYEQYF. CDR3 coding DNA: TGTGCCAGCAGCCCCGGGACGATGAGCTCCTACGAGCAGTACTTC.

This clonotype has at least ten counts. The J gene is TRBJ2-7, the V gene TRBV7-8; 8 nucleotides line up with TRBD1. Germline loops: CDR1 SGHVS, CDR2 FQNEAQ. This CDR3 comprises 18 residues. With V trimmed by 7 bases and J by 0 bases, 17 bases remained unmatched. CDR3 amino acids: CASNFRDRPIRSSYEQYF. In DNA form, the CDR3 reads TGTGCCAGCAACTTCCGGGACAGGCCTATTAGGAGCTCCTACGAGCAGTACTTC.